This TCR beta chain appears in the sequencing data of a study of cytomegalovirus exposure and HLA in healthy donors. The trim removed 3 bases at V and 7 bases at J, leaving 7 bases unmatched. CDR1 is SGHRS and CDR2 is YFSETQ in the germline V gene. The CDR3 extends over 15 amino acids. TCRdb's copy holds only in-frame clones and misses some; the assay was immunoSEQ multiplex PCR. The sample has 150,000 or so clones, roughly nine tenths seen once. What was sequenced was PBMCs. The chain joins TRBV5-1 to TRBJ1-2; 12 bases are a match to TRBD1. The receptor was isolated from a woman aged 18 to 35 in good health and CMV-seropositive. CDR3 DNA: TGCGCCAGCAGCTCGGGGACAGGGGGCAGGAGTGGCTACACCTTC. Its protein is CASSSGTGGRSGYTF. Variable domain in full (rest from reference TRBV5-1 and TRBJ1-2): KAGVTQTPRYLIKTRGQQVTLSCSPISGHRSVSWYQQTPGQGLQFLFEYFSETQRNKGNFPGRFSGRQFSNSRSEMNVSTLELGDSALYLCASSSGTGGRSGYTFGSGTRLTVV.